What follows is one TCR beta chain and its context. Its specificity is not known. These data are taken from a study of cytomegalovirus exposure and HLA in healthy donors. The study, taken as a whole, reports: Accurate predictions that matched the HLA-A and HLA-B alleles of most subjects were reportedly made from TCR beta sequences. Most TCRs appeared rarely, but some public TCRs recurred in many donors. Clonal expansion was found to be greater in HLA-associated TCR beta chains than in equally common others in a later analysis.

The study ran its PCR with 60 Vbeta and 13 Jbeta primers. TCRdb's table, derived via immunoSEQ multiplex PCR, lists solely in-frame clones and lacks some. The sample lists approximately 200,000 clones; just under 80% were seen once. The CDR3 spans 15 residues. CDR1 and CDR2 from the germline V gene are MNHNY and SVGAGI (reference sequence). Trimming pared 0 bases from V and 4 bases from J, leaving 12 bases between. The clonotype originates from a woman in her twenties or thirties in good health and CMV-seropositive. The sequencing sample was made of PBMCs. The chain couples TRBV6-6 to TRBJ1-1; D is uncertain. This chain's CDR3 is CASSYSAAPATEAFF. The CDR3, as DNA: TGTGCCAGCAGTTACTCGGCGGCGCCAGCCACTGAAGCTTTCTTT.